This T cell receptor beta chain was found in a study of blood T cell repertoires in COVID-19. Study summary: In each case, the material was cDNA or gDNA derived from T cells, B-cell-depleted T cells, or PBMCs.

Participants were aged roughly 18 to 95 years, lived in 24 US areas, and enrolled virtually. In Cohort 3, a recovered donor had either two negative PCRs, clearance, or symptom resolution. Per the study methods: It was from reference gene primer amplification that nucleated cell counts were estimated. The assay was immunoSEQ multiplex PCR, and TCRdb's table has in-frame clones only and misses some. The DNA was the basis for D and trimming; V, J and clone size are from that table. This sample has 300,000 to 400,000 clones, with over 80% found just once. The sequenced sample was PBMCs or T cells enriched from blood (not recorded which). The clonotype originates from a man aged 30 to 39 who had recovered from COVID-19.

CDR3 in amino acids: CASTLAGGVTYNEQFF. CDR3 sequence (DNA): TGTGCCAGCACTCTAGCGGGGGGTGTCACCTACAATGAGCAGTTCTTC. The V and J genes are TRBV9 and TRBJ2-1; 11 bases agree with TRBD2. The junction had 7 bases not matched to a gene; V was cut back by 6 bases and J by 2 bases. CDR1 and CDR2 (germline): SGDLS, YYNGEE. This CDR3 has 16 residues.